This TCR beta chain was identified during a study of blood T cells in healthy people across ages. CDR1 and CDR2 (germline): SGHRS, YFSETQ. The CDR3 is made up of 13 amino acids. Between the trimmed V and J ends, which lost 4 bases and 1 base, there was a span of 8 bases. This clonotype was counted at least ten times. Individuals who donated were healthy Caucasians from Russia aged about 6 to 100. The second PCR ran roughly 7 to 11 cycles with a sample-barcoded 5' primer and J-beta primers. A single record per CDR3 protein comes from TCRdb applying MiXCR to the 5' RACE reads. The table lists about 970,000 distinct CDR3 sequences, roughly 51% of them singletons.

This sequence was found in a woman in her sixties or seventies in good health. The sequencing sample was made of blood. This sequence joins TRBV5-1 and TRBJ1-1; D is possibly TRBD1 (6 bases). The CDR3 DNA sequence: TGCGCCAGCAGCGAACAGGGGAACACTGAAGCTTTCTTT. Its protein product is CASSEQGNTEAFF. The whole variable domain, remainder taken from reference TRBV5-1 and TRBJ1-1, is KAGVTQTPRYLIKTRGQQVTLSCSPISGHRSVSWYQQTPGQGLQFLFEYFSETQRNKGNFPGRFSGRQFSNSRSEMNVSTLELGDSALYLCASSEQGNTEAFFGQGTRLTVV.